One and the same sample provided the 20 T cell receptor beta chains below, sequenced in a study of siplizumab effects on memory and regulatory T cells. Method: immunoSEQ multiplex PCR; TCRdb's copy keeps in-frame clones and lacks some. The sample holds about 100,000 clones, more than 90% seen once. Sequenced material: CD4+ T cells sorted from blood. Receptors originate from a human donor in good health.

V is TRBV15 and J is TRBJ2-7; TRBD2 agrees at 10 bases. The CDR3 length is 16 residues. Germline V gene lookup returns CDR1 LNHNV and CDR2 YYDKDF (reference sequence). The trim removed 1 base at V and 3 bases at J, leaving 6 bases unmatched. CDR3 amino acids: CATSRGFPSGGYEQYF. The CDR3 bases are TGTGCCACCAGCAGAGGGTTTCCTAGCGGGGGCTACGAGCAGTACTTC.

There are a few counts of this clone. V gene TRBV10-2 combines with J gene TRBJ1-1; D uncertain. Trimming took off 3 bases at V and 1 base at J, with 12 bases between the two ends. This CDR3 is built from 15 residues. Germline values: CDR1 WSHSY, CDR2 SAAADI. The CDR3 spells CASSDVGFGNTEAFF. The CDR3 DNA sequence: TGCGCCAGCAGTGATGTTGGGTTCGGGAACACTGAAGCTTTCTTT.

The rearrangement joins TRBV6-1 to TRBJ2-7; TRBD2 matches 9 bases. This CDR3 has 15 residues. Germline values: CDR1 MNHNS, CDR2 SASEGT. V dropped 6 bases and J dropped 3; count of bases not matched to a gene: 9. The chain's CDR3 is CASRGSGGLGYEQYF. CDR3 in DNA: TGTGCCAGCAGGGGTAGCGGGGGCCTTGGCTACGAGCAGTACTTC.

V usage is TRBV14 and J usage is TRBJ1-5, with D possibly matching TRBD1 (5 bases). Between the trimmed V and J ends, which lost 3 bases and 5 bases, there was a span of 20 bases. Germline V lookup: CDR1 SGHDN, CDR2 FVKESK. CDR3 size: 17 residues. Written as DNA, the CDR3 is TGTGCCAGCAGCCATGAGGAACTGGGCAGGACATATCAGCCCCAGCATTTT. It codes for CASSHEELGRTYQPQHF.

This clone appeared a single time. J is TRBJ2-2 and V is TRBV2; 9 nucleotides line up with TRBD1. The junction had 9 bases not matched to a gene; V was cut back by 9 bases and J by 4 bases. The CDR3 runs to 15 residues. CDR1 is SNHLY, CDR2 FYNNEI, per germline. CDR3 protein: CASRPGQGGTGELFF. Written as DNA, the CDR3 is TGTGCCAGTCGTCCGGGACAGGGTGGCACCGGGGAGCTGTTTTTT.

The chain employs TRBV5-1 and TRBJ1-2; TRBD1 is a possible D gene (6 bases). The CDR3 loop spans 13 amino acids. Trimming stripped 4 bases from V and 5 bases from J, with 12 bases between. Germline CDR1 and CDR2: SGHRS and YFSETQ. The CDR3 bases are TGCGCCAGCAGCCCGGAGGGACAATATGGCTACACCTTC. It is translated as CASSPEGQYGYTF.

The V call is TRBV18, the J call TRBJ1-5; D not certain. CDR1 KGHSH and CDR2 LQKENI come from the germline V gene. Trimming left V 6 bases short and J 3 bases short, with 6 bases between. This CDR3 has 12 residues. CDR3 DNA: TGTGCCAGCTCTGGCCCCAATCAGCCCCAGCATTTT. The encoded protein is CASSGPNQPQHF. Drawing the rest from reference TRBV18 and TRBJ1-5, the complete variable domain is NAGVMQNPRHLVRRRGQEARLRCSPMKGHSHVYWYRQLPEEGLKFMVYLQKENIIDESGMPKERFSAEFPKEGPSILRIQQVVRGDSAAYFCASSGPNQPQHFGDGTRLSIL.

The chain carries TRBV10-2 and TRBJ2-3; TRBD2 matches 12 bases. This CDR3 has 17 amino acids. Germline V gives CDR1 WSHSY, CDR2 SAAADI. Germline trimming cut 2 bases from V and 2 bases from J; bases unmatched to any gene: 5. This CDR3 reads CASSETSGGPVTDTQYF. CDR3 DNA sequence: TGCGCCAGCAGTGAGACTAGCGGGGGGCCCGTCACAGATACGCAGTATTTT.

The chain carries TRBV18 and TRBJ1-6; D call uncertain. Deletions cut 2 bases from V and 0 bases from J, with 11 bases between. The CDR3 has 17 amino acids. Germline V CDR1 and CDR2: KGHSH, LQKENI. As DNA, the CDR3 is TGTGCCAGCTCACCAGCGGTCCTGGGCTCCTATAATTCACCCCTCCACTTT. Translated: CASSPAVLGSYNSPLHF.

This chain links TRBV5-6 with TRBJ1-2; TRBD1 might be the D (5 bases). V was clipped by 6 bases and J by 8 bases, with 20 bases between them. The germline V gene encodes CDR1 SGHDT and CDR2 YYEEEE. The CDR3 extends over 14 amino acids. The CDR3 DNA is TGTGCCAGCACCAGGGAGGCGCAGGGCGAGGGCTACACCTTC. Amino acid sequence: CASTREAQGEGYTF.

The chain is built from TRBV16 and TRBJ2-5; 9 positions agree with TRBD1. The germline CDR1 and CDR2 sequences are KGHSY and FQNENV. J lost 2 bases, V lost 4 bases, and 2 bases had no gene match. This CDR3 has 14 amino acids. CDR3 in DNA: TGTGCCAGCAGCCCCGGACAGGGGCAAGAGACCCAGTACTTC. Translated, it gives CASSPGQGQETQYF.

V gene TRBV7-9 combines with J gene TRBJ1-5, with a weak D call TRBD1 (5 bases). The germline V gene encodes CDR1 SEHNR and CDR2 FQNEAQ (reference sequence). Trimming removed 0 bases at V and 4 bases at J, with 10 bases between. The CDR3 is 15 residues long. The CDR3 DNA reads as TGTGCCAGCAGCTTAGCCGGGACGGAGAATCAGCCCCAGCATTTT. Translation: CASSLAGTENQPQHF.

The chain is built from TRBV7-3 and TRBJ1-1; no clear D gene. The CDR3 has 15 residues. V lost 4 bases to trimming and J lost 6 bases, with 18 bases between them. Germline V gives CDR1 SGHTA, CDR2 FQGTGA. CDR3 nucleotide sequence: TGTGCCAGCAGCTCCTCTATTGGACCCAAATCTGAAGCTTTCTTT. Translation: CASSSSIGPKSEAFF.

The chain links TRBV13 to TRBJ2-3; 8 nucleotides agree with TRBD2. The CDR3 is 15 residues long. With 6 bases clipped from V and 7 bases from J, the junction kept 12 bases outside the gene matches. Per the germline V gene, CDR1 is PRHDT and CDR2 is FYEKMQ (reference sequence). CDR3 region: CASRRTSGVWNTQYF. The CDR3 DNA is TGTGCCAGCAGGCGAACTAGCGGCGTTTGGAATACGCAGTATTTT.

In DNA form, the CDR3 reads TGTGCCAGCAGTGTTCAGGGTGAGACTAACTATGGCTACACCTTC. This encodes CASSVQGETNYGYTF. The chain carries TRBV2 and TRBJ1-2; D is possibly TRBD1 (5 bases). CDR1 is SNHLY, CDR2 FYNNEI, per germline. The ends were cut back, 4 bases at V and 0 bases at J, with 12 bases in the middle. The CDR3 is 15 amino acids.

The table lists this clone with a count of one. The rearrangement links TRBV7-6 to TRBJ2-2, with no clear D. The V end lost 5 bases, the J end lost 0 bases, and 13 bases lay between the germline ends. The CDR3 runs 16 residues. Germline CDR1 and CDR2: SGHVS and FNYEAQ. CDR3 protein: CASSPLTTANTGELFF. The CDR3 nucleotides are TGTGCCAGCAGCCCTCTAACCACAGCGAACACCGGGGAGCTGTTTTTT.

This clone was detected once. The chain links TRBV10-3 to TRBJ1-1, with D hard to call. The V end lost 4 bases, the J end lost 6 bases, and 9 bases lay between the germline ends. CDR1 and CDR2 (germline): ENHRY, SYGVKD. The CDR3 is 12 residues long. The CDR3 DNA follows: TGTGCCATCAGTGGCGTTCAGTCTGAAGCTTTCTTT. Translated: CAISGVQSEAFF.

The chain employs TRBV2 and TRBJ1-5, with 8 bases identical to TRBD1. CDR1 and CDR2 (germline): SNHLY, FYNNEI. V shed 5 bases, J shed 5 bases, and the junction held 8 bases outside the gene matches. The CDR3 contains 15 residues. CDR3 nucleotides: TGTGCCAGCAGTAAGGACAGGGCCAGGGATCAGCCCCAGCATTTT. This sequence encodes CASSKDRARDQPQHF.

This chain uses TRBV7-6 with TRBJ2-1, with 12 nucleotides matching TRBD2. The trim removed 4 bases at V and 8 bases at J, leaving 9 bases unmatched. This CDR3 is 16 amino acids long. The germline V gene has CDR1 SGHVS and CDR2 FNYEAQ. The CDR3: CASSSMGLAGGYEQFF. The CDR3 DNA sequence: TGTGCCAGCAGCTCCATGGGGCTAGCGGGGGGGTATGAGCAGTTCTTC.

Points on this clone: The sample has other DNA sequences that encode this CDR3 too. DNA of the CDR3: TGTGCCAGCAGTTTGGATAGCAATCAGCCCCAGCATTTT. It encodes CASSLDSNQPQHF. The chain employs TRBV28 and TRBJ1-5; no clear D. V dropped 3 bases and J dropped 0 bases, with 3 bases sitting between them. Germline assignment: CDR1 MDHEN and CDR2 SYDVKM. This CDR3 region has 13 residues. The full variable domain, with the rest looked up from reference TRBV28 and TRBJ1-5, is DVKVTQSSRYLVKRTGEKVFLECVQDMDHENMFWYRQDPGLGLRLIYFSYDVKMKEKGDIPEGYSVSREKKERFSLILESASTNQTSMYLCASSLDSNQPQHFGDGTRLSIL.